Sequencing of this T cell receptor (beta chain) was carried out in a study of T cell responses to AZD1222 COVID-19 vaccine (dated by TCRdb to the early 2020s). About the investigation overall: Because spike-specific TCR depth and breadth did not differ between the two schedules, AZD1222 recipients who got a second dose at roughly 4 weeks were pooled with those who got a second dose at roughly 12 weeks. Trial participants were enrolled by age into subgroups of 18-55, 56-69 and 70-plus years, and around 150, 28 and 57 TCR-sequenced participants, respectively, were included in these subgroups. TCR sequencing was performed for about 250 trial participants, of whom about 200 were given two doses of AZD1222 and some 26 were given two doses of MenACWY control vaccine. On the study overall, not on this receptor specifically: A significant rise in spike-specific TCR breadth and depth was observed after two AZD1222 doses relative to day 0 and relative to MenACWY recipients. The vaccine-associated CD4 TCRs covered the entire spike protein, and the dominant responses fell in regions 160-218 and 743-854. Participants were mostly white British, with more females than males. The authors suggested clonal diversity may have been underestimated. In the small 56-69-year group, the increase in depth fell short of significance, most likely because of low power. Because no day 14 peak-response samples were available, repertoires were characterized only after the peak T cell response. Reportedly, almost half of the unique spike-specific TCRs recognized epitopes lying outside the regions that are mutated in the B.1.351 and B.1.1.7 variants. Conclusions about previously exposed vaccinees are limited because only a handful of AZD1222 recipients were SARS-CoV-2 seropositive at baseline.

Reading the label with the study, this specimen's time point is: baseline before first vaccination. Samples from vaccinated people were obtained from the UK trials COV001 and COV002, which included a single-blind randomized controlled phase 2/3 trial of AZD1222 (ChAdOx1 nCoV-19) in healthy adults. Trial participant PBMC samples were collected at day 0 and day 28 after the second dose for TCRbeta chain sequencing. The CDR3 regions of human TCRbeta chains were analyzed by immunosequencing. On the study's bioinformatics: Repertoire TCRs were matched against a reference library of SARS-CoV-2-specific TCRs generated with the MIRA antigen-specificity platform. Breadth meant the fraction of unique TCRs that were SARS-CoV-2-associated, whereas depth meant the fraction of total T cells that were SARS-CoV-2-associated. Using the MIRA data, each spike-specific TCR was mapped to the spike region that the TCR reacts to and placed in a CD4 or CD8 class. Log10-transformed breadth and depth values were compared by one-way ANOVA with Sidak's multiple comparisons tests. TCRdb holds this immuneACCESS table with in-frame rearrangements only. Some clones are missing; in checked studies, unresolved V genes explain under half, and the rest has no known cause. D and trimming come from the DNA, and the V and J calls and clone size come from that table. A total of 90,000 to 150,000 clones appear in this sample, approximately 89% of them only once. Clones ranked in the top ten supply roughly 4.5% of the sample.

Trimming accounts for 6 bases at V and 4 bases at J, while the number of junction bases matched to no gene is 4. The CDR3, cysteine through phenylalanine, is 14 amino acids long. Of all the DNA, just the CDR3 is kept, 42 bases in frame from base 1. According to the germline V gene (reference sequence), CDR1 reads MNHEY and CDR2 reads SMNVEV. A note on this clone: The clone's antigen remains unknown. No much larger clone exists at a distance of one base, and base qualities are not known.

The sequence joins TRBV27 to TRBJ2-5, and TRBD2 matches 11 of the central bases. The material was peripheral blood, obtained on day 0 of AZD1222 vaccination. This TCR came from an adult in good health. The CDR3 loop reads CASRVAGGLETQYF. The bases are TGTGCCAGCAGAGTAGCGGGGGGGCTAGAGACCCAGTACTTC.